A single T cell receptor beta chain is shown here with its context. This sample is part of a study of blood T cell repertoires in COVID-19. Study background: The United States, Italy and Spain supplied acute and convalescent COVID-19 samples. T cells, B-cell-depleted T cells, or PBMCs supplied cDNA or gDNA.

This CDR3 spans 13 amino acids. The V end was cut by 0 bases, the J end by 10 bases, with 12 bases between. Germline loops: CDR1 MNHEY, CDR2 SVGAGI. In the authors' workflow: Estimated nucleated cell counts came from reference gene primer amplification. Only in-frame clones appear in the TCRdb table, and some are missing; sequencing was by immunoSEQ multiplex PCR. D and trimming come from the DNA, and the V and J calls and clone size come from that table. The sample holds around 170,000 clones; around 77% are singletons and the top ten take about 7%. V is TRBV6-5 and J is TRBJ1-1, with D hard to call. The TCR sequence derives from a man aged 65 to 79 with active or convalescent COVID-19. Sequencing was performed on peripheral blood. The CDR3 loop is CASSYSWDRGAFF. Here the CDR3 DNA reads TGTGCCAGCAGTTACTCGTGGGATCGGGGAGCTTTCTTT.